This record looks at one T cell receptor beta chain sequence and its context. Data came from immunoSEQ multiplex PCR; TCRdb stores just in-frame clones and leaves some out. Of fewer than 350,000 clones in the sample, around 90% were seen once. The data originate from a study of blood T cell repertoires in COVID-19. There are 12 residues in the CDR3. Trimming shortened V by 3 bases and J by 6 bases, and 9 bases separated the two germline ends. Germline lookup yields CDR1 SGDLS and CDR2 YYNGEE. Sequencing input: peripheral blood. The TCR originated in a man aged 18 to 29 with active or convalescent COVID-19. This chain links TRBV9 with TRBJ1-2; the D gene is possibly TRBD1 (6 bases). CDR3 region: CASSDYRDGYTF. In nucleotides, the CDR3 is TGTGCCAGCAGCGATTACAGGGATGGCTACACCTTC.